This T cell receptor beta chain derives from a study of early T cells in non-severe SARS-CoV-2 infection. Study-level background: Bulk RNA taken from unsorted whole blood was sequenced, leaving chains unpaired. General study findings and limits: In VDJdb matching, anti-spike CD8 responses were favored while private and CD4 specificities went missing.

This clonotype was found a few times. Its antigen is undetermined. The V end was cut by 6 bases, the J end by 6 bases, with 17 bases between. The CDR3 is 14 amino acids. Germline CDR1 and CDR2: KGHSH and LQKENI. Unique molecular identifiers tagged individual cDNA molecules. TCRdb itself ran the 5' RACE reads through MiXCR, one entry per CDR3 protein. Of tens of thousands of distinct CDR3 sequences in the sample, over 5% were seen once. This chain connects TRBV18 to TRBJ1-2, with a weak D call TRBD1 (5 bases). This clonotype originated in an adult who was a healthcare worker with PCR-confirmed SARS-CoV-2 infection or an uninfected control (not recorded which). The sequenced sample was whole blood. CDR3 loop: CASSHSRRADGYTF. The DNA of the CDR3 is TGTGCCAGCTCTCATTCCCGCAGGGCCGATGGCTACACCTTC.